Following are 22 T cell receptor beta chains from one sample sequenced in a study of beta chain features in type 1 diabetes. General observations from the study: The study found moderately but significantly shorter TCRB CDR3s in all four CD4+ subsets of Type 1 diabetes patients.

The antigens for these receptors are not known. Of the isolated RNA, all was reverse transcribed, and so the sequenced material was expressed TCRB transcripts. This table comes from immunoSEQ multiplex PCR, and its TCRdb copy is limited to in-frame clones, with some not included. The top ten clones hold 0.09% to 0.15% of a sample with 600,000 to 700,000 clones, around an eighth of them seen once. Sequencing was done on a sample of naive CD4+ T cells from blood. These TCRs come from a man younger than 40 with type 1 diabetes.

The table lists this clone with a few counts. The J gene is TRBJ2-7, the V gene TRBV5-6, with D hard to call. Trimming removed 4 bases at V and 0 bases at J, with 11 bases between. Germline V gives CDR1 SGHDT, CDR2 YYEEEE. The length of the CDR3 is 14 residues. The CDR3 DNA is TGTGCCAGCAGCGTCGCTGGCGGCTCCTACGAGCAGTACTTC. It is translated as CASSVAGGSYEQYF.

V is TRBV7-2 and J is TRBJ1-5; TRBD1 matches 7 bases. The J segment lost 3 bases and the V segment lost 1 base, leaving 6 bases of the junction unmatched. CDR1 and CDR2 from the germline V gene are SGHTA and FQGNSA. This CDR3 region has 16 residues. CDR3 sequence reads: CASSLGPGTANQPQHF. CDR3 DNA sequence: TGTGCCAGCAGCTTAGGGCCCGGGACAGCCAATCAGCCCCAGCATTTT.

This clone was found a few times. The chain uses TRBV29-1 and TRBJ2-3; possibly TRBD1 for D (5 bases). Trimming pared 8 bases from V and 0 bases from J, leaving 12 bases between. The CDR3 has 13 residues. CDR1 is SQVTM and CDR2 is ANQGSEA in the germline V gene. The CDR3 protein is CSPRQLSTDTQYF. Here the CDR3 DNA reads TGCAGCCCGCGACAGCTCAGCACAGATACGCAGTATTTT.

The gene calls are TRBV5-1 and TRBJ2-1; D unresolved. Trimming shortened V by 4 bases and J by 0 bases, and 11 bases separated the two germline ends. The CDR3 is 15 residues long. Per the germline V gene, CDR1 is SGHRS and CDR2 is YFSETQ. The CDR3 spells CASSPGPSSYNEQFF. As DNA, the CDR3 is TGCGCCAGCAGCCCTGGACCCAGCTCCTACAATGAGCAGTTCTTC.

This clone occurred a few times. The chain recombines TRBV7-9 with TRBJ2-7; 11 positions agree with TRBD1. Trimming cost V 4 bases and J 3 bases; bases outside gene matches: 2. The CDR3 runs to 14 residues. Germline CDR1 is SEHNR and CDR2 is FQNEAQ (reference sequence). CDR3 sequence: CASSSGQGDYEQYF. The CDR3 DNA reads as TGTGCCAGCAGCTCGGGACAGGGGGACTACGAGCAGTACTTC.

The sample holds a few counts of this clone. The rearrangement links TRBV7-9 to TRBJ1-6; 12 bases map to TRBD1. The germline gives CDR1 SEHNR, CDR2 FQNEAQ (reference sequence). Unmatched junction bases numbered 2, after V lost 1 base and J lost 7 bases. This CDR3 has 16 amino acids. CDR3 DNA sequence: TGTGCCAGCAGCTTAGGGGGACAGGGGGCGAATTCACCCCTCCACTTT. The encoded protein is CASSLGGQGANSPLHF.

This clone has more than one count but fewer than ten. V is TRBV2 and J is TRBJ1-1; D remains unclear. The V gene lost 7 bases and the J gene lost 3 bases, with 12 bases spanning the gap. The germline V gene has CDR1 SNHLY and CDR2 FYNNEI. The CDR3 length is 13 residues. The chain's CDR3 is CASKVSRDTEAFF. The CDR3 DNA reads TGTGCCAGCAAGGTCTCAAGAGACACTGAAGCTTTCTTT.

The CDR3 reads CATSRGLQVTQYF. In nucleotides, the CDR3 is TGTGCCACCAGCAGAGGATTGCAGGTTACGCAGTATTTT. The chain uses TRBV15 and TRBJ2-3; D remains ambiguous. Trimming stripped 1 base from V and 8 bases from J, with 10 bases between. The CDR3 loop spans 13 amino acids. Per the germline V gene, CDR1 is LNHNV and CDR2 is YYDKDF (reference sequence).

CDR3 protein: CASSWGASSYNEQFF. CDR3 nucleotides: TGTGCCAGCAGCTGGGGAGCGAGCTCCTACAATGAGCAGTTCTTC. V gene TRBV13 combines with J gene TRBJ2-1, with TRBD2 as a possible D gene (5 bases). The CDR3 loop spans 15 amino acids. CDR1 and CDR2 from the germline V gene are PRHDT and FYEKMQ (reference sequence). Trimming removed 4 bases at V and 0 bases at J, with 10 bases between.

J is TRBJ2-7 and V is TRBV11-2, with 10 bases that match TRBD1. The CDR3 totals 16 residues. Trimming took 1 base from V and 0 from J; bases not matched to a gene: 3. Germline lookup yields CDR1 SGHAT and CDR2 FQNNGV. CDR3 DNA: TGTGCCAGCAGCTTAGCGGACAGGGGGTTCTCCTACGAGCAGTACTTC. Translating it yields CASSLADRGFSYEQYF.

This clone was observed a few times. V and J are TRBV7-6 and TRBJ2-1; maybe TRBD1 (6 bases). Trimming removed 2 bases from V and 2 bases from J, with 10 bases in between. CDR1 and CDR2 from the germline V gene are SGHVS and FNYEAQ. The CDR3 has 15 residues. CDR3 nucleotides: TGTGCCAGCAGCTTACAGGGGATCCCCTACAATGAGCAGTTCTTC. Its protein is CASSLQGIPYNEQFF.

This clone was seen a few times. The rearrangement joins TRBV14 to TRBJ2-5; D is perhaps TRBD1 (6 bases). Germline loops: CDR1 SGHDN, CDR2 FVKESK. The length of the CDR3 is 19 residues. V lost 3 bases and J lost 5, with 28 bases in between. CDR3 nucleotides: TGTGCCAGCAGCCATAGTGCACAGGGATCGTTGAGGTATTGGGAGACCCAGTACTTC. Amino acid sequence: CASSHSAQGSLRYWETQYF.

The genes are TRBV19 and TRBJ2-5; D uncertain. V lost 7 bases to trimming and J lost 5 bases, with 11 bases between them. The CDR3 is 12 residues long. Germline assignment: CDR1 LNHDA and CDR2 SQIVND (reference sequence). The CDR3 sequence: CASTNYGETQYF. CDR3 DNA: TGTGCCAGTACAAATTATGGCGAGACCCAGTACTTC.

The chain employs TRBV18 and TRBJ1-5; TRBD1 agrees at 11 bases. V was clipped by 0 bases and J by 6 bases; unmatched bases: 4. Germline CDR1 KGHSH, CDR2 LQKENI. The CDR3 is made up of 16 amino acids. Written as DNA, the CDR3 is TGTGCCAGCTCACCACCTGGGACAGGGGGAATTCAGCCCCAGCATTTT. This codes for CASSPPGTGGIQPQHF.

This clone was seen a handful of times. V and J are TRBV7-2 and TRBJ1-2, with D uncertain. Looked up from germline, CDR1 is SGHTA and CDR2 is FQGNSA. V was shortened by 5 bases and J by 0 bases, with 10 bases between the two germline ends. The CDR3 loop spans 14 amino acids. CDR3 DNA: TGTGCCAGCAGCCAAACGGTACCTAACTATGGCTACACCTTC. Translating gives CASSQTVPNYGYTF.

This clone has only a few counts. The chain links TRBV29-1 to TRBJ1-2; tentative D call: TRBD1 (5 bases). Germline V lookup: CDR1 SQVTM, CDR2 ANQGSEA. The CDR3 is made up of 12 amino acids. The V end lost 5 bases, the J end lost 3 bases, and 10 bases lay between the germline ends. The CDR3 protein is CSVSGKDYGYTF. In DNA, the CDR3 is TGCAGCGTTTCAGGGAAAGACTATGGCTACACCTTC.

Only a few counts were recorded for this clone. The J gene is TRBJ1-6, the V gene TRBV7-3, with a possible D match to TRBD1 (5 bases). The CDR3 extends over 15 amino acids. Trimming stripped 0 bases from V and 5 bases from J, with 8 bases between. Germline CDR1 and CDR2: SGHTA and FQGTGA. The CDR3 region is CASSLTAGNNSPLHF. The CDR3 DNA sequence: TGTGCCAGCAGCTTAACGGCAGGGAATAATTCACCCCTCCACTTT.

This clone has a handful of counts. The chain links TRBV30 to TRBJ2-1, with D unclear. Germline CDR1 reads GTSNPN; CDR2 reads SVGIG (reference sequence). Trimming took off 1 base at V and 9 bases at J, with 7 bases between the two ends. CDR3 length equals 11 residues. CDR3 in amino acids: CAWSDRSEQFF. As DNA, the CDR3 is TGTGCCTGGAGTGACAGAAGTGAGCAGTTCTTC.

This clone occurred once. The chain carries TRBV29-1 and TRBJ1-4; D remains unclear. The CDR3 spans 13 residues. Germline assignment: CDR1 SQVTM and CDR2 ANQGSEA. CDR3 amino acids: CSFKGPRGEKLFF. As DNA, the CDR3 is TGCAGTTTTAAAGGGCCCCGAGGGGAAAAACTGTTTTTT.

There are a few counts of this clone. This chain connects TRBV2 to TRBJ1-4, with D unclear. CDR3 length equals 15 residues. Germline-derived CDR1 and CDR2 are SNHLY and FYNNEI. V was shortened by 3 bases and J by 5 bases, with 13 bases between the two germline ends. The CDR3 sequence is CASSDQPGMNEKLFF. CDR3 DNA sequence: TGTGCCAGCAGTGATCAGCCAGGAATGAATGAAAAACTGTTTTTT.

This clone has just a few counts. J is TRBJ2-5 and V is TRBV5-1; 11 bases are a match to TRBD2. Losses at the gene ends were 4 bases for V and 3 bases for J; bases not matched to a gene: 5. CDR1 is SGHRS, CDR2 YFSETQ, per germline. This CDR3 has 15 residues. The DNA of the CDR3 is TGCGCCAGCAGCCCGACTAGCGGGGTAGAAGAGACCCAGTACTTC. This gives the protein CASSPTSGVEETQYF. Filled out from reference TRBV5-1 and TRBJ2-5, the complete variable domain reads KAGVTQTPRYLIKTRGQQVTLSCSPISGHRSVSWYQQTPGQGLQFLFEYFSETQRNKGNFPGRFSGRQFSNSRSEMNVSTLELGDSALYLCASSPTSGVEETQYFGPGTRLLVL.

The V gene is TRBV6-5, the J gene TRBJ1-4, with D perhaps matching TRBD1 (6 bases). V was shortened by 0 bases and J by 8 bases, with 16 bases between the two germline ends. The germline CDR1 and CDR2 sequences are MNHEY and SVGAGI. CDR3 length: 16 residues. The CDR3 nucleotides are TGTGCCAGCAGTTACTCCAGGGGTCTTGCTTCGGAAAAACTGTTTTTT. It yields the protein CASSYSRGLASEKLFF.